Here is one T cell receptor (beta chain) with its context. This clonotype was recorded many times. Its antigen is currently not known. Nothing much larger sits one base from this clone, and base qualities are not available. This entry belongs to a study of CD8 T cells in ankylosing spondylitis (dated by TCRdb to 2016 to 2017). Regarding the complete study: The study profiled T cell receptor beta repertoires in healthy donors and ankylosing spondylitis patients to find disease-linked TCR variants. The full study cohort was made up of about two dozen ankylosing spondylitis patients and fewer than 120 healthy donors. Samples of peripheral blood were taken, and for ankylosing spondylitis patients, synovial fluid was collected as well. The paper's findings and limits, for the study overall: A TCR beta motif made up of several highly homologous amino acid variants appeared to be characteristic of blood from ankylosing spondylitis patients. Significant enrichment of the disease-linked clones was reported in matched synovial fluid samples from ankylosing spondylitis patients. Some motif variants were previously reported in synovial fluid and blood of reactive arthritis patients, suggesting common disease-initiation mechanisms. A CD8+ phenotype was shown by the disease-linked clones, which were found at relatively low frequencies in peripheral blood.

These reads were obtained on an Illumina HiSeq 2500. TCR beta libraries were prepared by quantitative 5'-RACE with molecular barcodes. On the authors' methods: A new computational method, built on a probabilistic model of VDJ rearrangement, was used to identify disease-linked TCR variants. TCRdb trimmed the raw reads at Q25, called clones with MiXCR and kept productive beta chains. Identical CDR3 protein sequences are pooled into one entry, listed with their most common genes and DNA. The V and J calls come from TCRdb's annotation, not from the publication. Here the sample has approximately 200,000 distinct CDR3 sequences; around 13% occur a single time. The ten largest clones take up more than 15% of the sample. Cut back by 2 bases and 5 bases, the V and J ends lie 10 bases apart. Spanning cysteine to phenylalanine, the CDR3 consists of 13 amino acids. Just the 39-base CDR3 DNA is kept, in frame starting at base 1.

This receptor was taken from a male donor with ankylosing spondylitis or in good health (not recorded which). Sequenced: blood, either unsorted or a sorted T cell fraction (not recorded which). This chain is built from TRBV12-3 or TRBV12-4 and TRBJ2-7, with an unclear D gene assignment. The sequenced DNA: TGTGCCAGCAGTTTATGGGTTACAGACGAGCAGTACTTC. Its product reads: CASSLWVTDEQYF.